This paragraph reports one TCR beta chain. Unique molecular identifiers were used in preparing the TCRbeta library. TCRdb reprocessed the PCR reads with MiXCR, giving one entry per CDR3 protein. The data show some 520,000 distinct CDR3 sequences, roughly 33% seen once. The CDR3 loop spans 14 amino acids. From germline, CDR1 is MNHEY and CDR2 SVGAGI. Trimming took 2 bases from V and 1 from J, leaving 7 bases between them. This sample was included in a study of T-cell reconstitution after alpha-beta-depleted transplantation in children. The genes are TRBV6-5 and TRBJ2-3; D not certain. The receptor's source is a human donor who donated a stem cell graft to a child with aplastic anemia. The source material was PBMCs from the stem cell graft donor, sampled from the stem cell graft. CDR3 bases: TGTGCCAGCAGTTACACGCAGGGCACAGATACGCAGTATTTT. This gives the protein CASSYTQGTDTQYF.